The 13 T cell receptor beta chains in this list originate from one sample, sequenced in a study of T cell repertoires in cytomegalovirus infection (dated by TCRdb to the late 2010s). The listed sequencing device is Illumina HiSeq 1500. The public reads were reprocessed in TCRdb via fastp at Q25 and MiXCR, keeping in-frame beta chains. Each entry is one CDR3 protein sequence, shown with its most common DNA and genes. For this sample there are around 290,000 distinct CDR3 sequences; about 25% appear just once. The ten top clones hold approximately 15% of the sample. The sample was PBMCs. The receptor source for this set is a human donor in good health (CMV status not recorded). Some clones in this sample may be carry-over from other donors' samples.

This sequence joins TRBV12-3 or TRBV12-4 and TRBJ1-2; D is unclear. The CDR3 runs 13 residues. V shed 3 bases and J shed 8 bases, with 13 bases lying between them. CDR3 in amino acids: CASSFGPEEGYTF. The DNA of the CDR3 is TGTGCCAGCAGTTTCGGCCCGGAGGAAGGCTACACCTTC.

The chain joins TRBV5-1 to TRBJ1-6; D gene uncertain. Germline CDR1 SGHRS, CDR2 YFSETQ. The CDR3 consists of 17 residues. Trimming took 0 bases from V and 0 from J, leaving 10 bases between them. The CDR3 bases are TGCGCCAGCAGCTTGGGGGCAACTAGCTCCTATAATTCACCCCTCCACTTT. As protein: CASSLGATSSYNSPLHF.

The chain links TRBV27 to TRBJ2-1; 10 nucleotides agree with TRBD2. Unmatched junction bases numbered 5, after V lost 6 bases and J lost 9 bases. Germline lookup yields CDR1 MNHEY and CDR2 SMNVEV (reference sequence). The CDR3 totals 13 residues. The CDR3, as DNA: TGTGCCAGCAGGCTAGCGGGAGTTGCTGAGCAGTTCTTC. It yields the protein CASRLAGVAEQFF.

This clonotype has only a few counts. The CDR3 DNA reads as TGTGCCAGCAGCTCCTATACAGGGGGTGGCAATCAGCCCCAGCATTTT. This translates into CASSSYTGGGNQPQHF. The rearrangement joins TRBV7-9 to TRBJ1-5, with 8 bases aligning to TRBD1. CDR1 is SEHNR and CDR2 is FQNEAQ in the germline V gene (reference sequence). The length of the CDR3 is 16 residues. Unmatched junction bases numbered 7, after V lost 4 bases and J lost 2 bases.

V is TRBV7-9 and J is TRBJ2-3, with 9 bases that match TRBD2. CDR3 length: 14 residues. The V gene end was trimmed by 2 bases and the J gene end by 6 bases; junction bases not matched to a gene: 3. Germline loops: CDR1 SEHNR, CDR2 FQNEAQ (reference sequence). The CDR3 here is CASSLIAGEDTQYF. CDR3 nucleotides: TGTGCCAGCAGCTTAATAGCGGGAGAGGATACGCAGTATTTT.

This clonotype was counted many times. CDR3 DNA sequence: TGTGCCAGCAGCCGCTCCCGAGAGGAGACCCAGTACTTC. Protein: CASSRSREETQYF. The V gene is TRBV11-2, the J gene TRBJ2-5; D ambiguous. This CDR3 is built from 13 residues. Germline CDR1 and CDR2: SGHAT and FQNNGV. V was trimmed by 5 bases and J by 5 bases, leaving 12 bases between them.

V gene TRBV10-3 combines with J gene TRBJ2-3; 9 bases line up with TRBD2. Germline values: CDR1 ENHRY, CDR2 SYGVKD. The ends lost 4 bases at V and 0 bases at J; junction bases unmatched: 5. CDR3 length: 16 residues. DNA for the CDR3: TGTGCCATCAGTGGGACGACTAGCGGTAGCACAGATACGCAGTATTTT. It codes for CAISGTTSGSTDTQYF.

This clonotype came up a few times. This chain connects TRBV5-4 to TRBJ2-3, with D uncertain. The CDR3 is made up of 15 amino acids. Germline V gene data show CDR1 as SGHNT and CDR2 as YYREEE (reference sequence). V was shortened by 0 bases and J by 2 bases, with 10 bases between the two germline ends. The DNA for the CDR3 is TGTGCCAGCAGCTTGGGTTCAGTAACCACAGATACGCAGTATTTT. Translation gives CASSLGSVTTDTQYF.

This clonotype has a count of ten or more. The chain is built from TRBV7-2 and TRBJ2-1; D is unclear. The CDR3 runs to 11 residues. V lost 5 bases and J lost 4, with 3 bases in between. Germline V lookup: CDR1 SGHTA, CDR2 FQGNSA. CDR3 bases: TGTGCCAGCAGCGTATACAATGAGCAGTTCTTC. This encodes CASSVYNEQFF. Full variable domain (outside the CDR3, taken from reference TRBV7-2 and TRBJ2-1): GAGVSQSPSNKVTEKGKDVELRCDPISGHTALYWYRQSLGQGLEFLIYFQGNSAPDKSGLPSDRFSAERTGGSVSTLTIQRTQQEDSAVYLCASSVYNEQFFGPGTRLTVL.

This clonotype was recorded many times. The CDR3 loop reads CASSLDPGTSGNTIYF. The CDR3, as DNA: TGTGCCAGCAGCTTAGATCCAGGGACCTCTGGAAACACCATATATTTT. The genes are TRBV7-2 and TRBJ1-3; D is perhaps TRBD1 (5 bases). From germline, CDR1 is SGHTA and CDR2 FQGNSA. With 1 base removed from V and 0 bases from J, the gap between germline ends came to 10 bases. The CDR3 sequence is 16 residues long.

The chain has TRBV11-2 and TRBJ2-1, with TRBD2 identical over 13 bases. This CDR3 is 16 amino acids long. The germline V gene has CDR1 SGHAT and CDR2 FQNNGV. The V and J ends lost 5 bases and 2 bases, in that order; junction bases with no gene match: 3. Here the CDR3 DNA reads TGTGCCAGCAGCGGGGGACTAGCGGGAACCTACAATGAGCAGTTCTTC. The encoded protein is CASSGGLAGTYNEQFF.

The chain has TRBV7-3 and TRBJ2-6; D call uncertain. Trimming took off 2 bases at V and 12 bases at J, with 8 bases between the two ends. The CDR3 sequence is 12 residues long. The germline V gene encodes CDR1 SGHTA and CDR2 FQGTGA. The DNA for the CDR3 is TGTGCCAGCAGCTTAGCCCTACCCGTCCTGACTTTC. Translation: CASSLALPVLTF.

This clonotype was detected only a few times. The chain links TRBV5-6 to TRBJ2-2; D not resolved. V lost 0 bases and J 6 bases, leaving 3 bases between the germline ends. Germline CDR1 and CDR2: SGHDT and YYEEEE. This CDR3 spans 12 amino acids. The CDR3 region is CASSLVAGELFF. DNA for the CDR3: TGTGCCAGCAGCTTGGTGGCCGGGGAGCTGTTTTTT.